This TCR beta chain was documented in a study of T-cell reconstitution after alpha-beta-depleted transplantation in children. With 0 bases removed from V and 0 bases from J, the gap between germline ends came to 11 bases. The CDR3 length is 16 residues. CDR1 is MNHEY, CDR2 SMNVEV, per germline (reference sequence). This clonotype was seen only a few times. Unique molecular identifiers were incorporated when the TCRbeta library was constructed. MiXCR, applied by TCRdb to the PCR reads, yields one record per CDR3 protein. The sample yields about 610,000 distinct CDR3 sequences, about 10% seen once. Sequencing used PBMCs from the stem cell graft donor, obtained from the stem cell graft. The TCR comes from a human donor who donated a stem cell graft to a child with acute myeloid leukemia. The chain joins TRBV27 to TRBJ1-1, with a possible D match to TRBD1 (6 bases). CDR3 residues: CASSLSRTALNTEAFF. CDR3 coding DNA: TGTGCCAGCAGTTTATCGAGGACAGCCTTGAACACTGAAGCTTTCTTT.